A selection of T cell receptor beta chains follows, all from one sample in a study of T cell responses to AZD1222 COVID-19 vaccine. Data came from immunoSEQ multiplex PCR; TCRdb stores just in-frame clones and leaves some out. The data show 100,000 to 150,000 clones, more than 85% seen once. This material consisted of peripheral blood, taken 28 days after the second AZD1222 dose. The receptor source for this set is an adult who received the AZD1222 COVID-19 vaccine. CDR3s include the opening cysteine and the closing phenylalanine or tryptophan. The D gene is left open where the match is weak. Not every row has a clone size; where given, it reads once, few, many or a size class.

CDR3nt	CDR3aa	abundance	j_gene	d_gene	v_gene
TGTGCCAGCAGGCCCACAGGGAACTCTGGAAACACCATATATTTT	CASRPTGNSGNTIYF	NA	TRBJ1-3	NA	TRBV6-5
TGCAGCGTTGAAGTCTCTGGAAACACCATATATTTT	CSVEVSGNTIYF	few	TRBJ1-3	NA	TRBV29-1
TGTGCCAGCAGTTTAGGGCGGGAACTGTTTTTT	CASSLGRELFF	NA	TRBJ1-4	NA	TRBV28
TGTGCCAGTAGCCCAACTAGCGGGAGGGCCTATGAGCAGTTCTTC	CASSPTSGRAYEQFF	NA	TRBJ2-1	TRBD2	TRBV19
TGTGCCAGCAGCTTAGCGGCCGGCACTGAAGCTTTCTTT	CASSLAAGTEAFF	NA	TRBJ1-1	NA	TRBV7-9
TGTGCCAGCAGCCAGGCAAATGAAAAACTGTTTTTT	CASSQANEKLFF	once	TRBJ1-4	NA	TRBV3-1/TRBV3-2
TGTGCCAGCAGGAAACAGGGGGCTGGAAATACGCAGTATTTT	CASRKQGAGNTQYF	few	TRBJ2-3	TRBD1	TRBV6-5
TGTGCCTGGAGTGTGGCAGGGGGAGACTATGGCTACACCTTC	CAWSVAGGDYGYTF	NA	TRBJ1-2	TRBD1	TRBV30
TGCGCCAGCAGCTTGGCTTCAGAGGGGCCGCAGTATTTT	CASSLASEGPQYF	once	TRBJ2-3	NA	TRBV5-1
TGTGCCAGCAGCGTAGGAGGGGTCCTTACCCTAGATTCACCCCTCCACTTT	CASSVGGVLTLDSPLHF	NA	TRBJ1-6	NA	TRBV9
TGTGCCAGCAGATCCCAGTCAGCCTATGGCTACACCTTC	CASRSQSAYGYTF	NA	TRBJ1-2	NA	TRBV6-5
TGTGCCAGCGCCTGGGGATTGAACACTGAAGCTTTCTTT	CASAWGLNTEAFF	NA	TRBJ1-1	NA	TRBV5-8
TGTGCCAGCAGCAAGGACAATTCAGATACGCAGTATTTT	CASSKDNSDTQYF	NA	TRBJ2-3	NA	TRBV7-8
TGCGCCAGCAGCTTGGTAGGCATGAACACTGAAGCTTTCTTT	CASSLVGMNTEAFF	NA	TRBJ1-1	NA	TRBV5-1
TGTGCCAGCAGCTTGAGGGGGCTAGGAAACACCATATATTTT	CASSLRGLGNTIYF	NA	TRBJ1-3	TRBD1	TRBV5-4
TGTGCCAGCAGTTTATCGGGGGCCACCTTCTTGCAGTATTTT	CASSLSGATFLQYF	NA	TRBJ2-3	NA	TRBV27
TGTGCCAGCAGCCTGGACAGTCTCTCCTACAATGAGCAGTTCTTC	CASSLDSLSYNEQFF	NA	TRBJ2-1	NA	TRBV3-1/TRBV3-2
TGTGCCAGCAGCTTAGTTAGCGGGAGGGAGACCCAGTACTTC	CASSLVSGRETQYF	NA	TRBJ2-5	TRBD2	TRBV7-2
TGTGCCAGCAGCTTAGGACAGAACACCGGGGAGCTGTTTTTT	CASSLGQNTGELFF	NA	TRBJ2-2	NA	TRBV7-9
TGTGCCAGCAGCCAAGAGGACAGAAGAAATCAGCCCCAGCATTTT	CASSQEDRRNQPQHF	NA	TRBJ1-5	NA	TRBV3-1/TRBV3-2
TGTGCCAGCAGTCCGACAGGGAACTATGGCTACACCTTC	CASSPTGNYGYTF	NA	TRBJ1-2	TRBD1	TRBV12-3/TRBV12-4
TGTGCTAGTGGTTTGGTGATCGGGACGGTCGATAGCAATCAGCCCCAGCATTTT	CASGLVIGTVDSNQPQHF	NA	TRBJ1-5	NA	TRBV12-5
TGTGCCAGCAGCTTACAGGCGGGAGGGCACGGTGAGCAGTTCTTC	CASSLQAGGHGEQFF	NA	TRBJ2-1	TRBD2	TRBV7-3
TGTGCCAGCACCCAGAGCAATGAGCAGTTCTTC	CASTQSNEQFF	NA	TRBJ2-1	NA	TRBV6-5
TGTGCCAGCAGCTCTCAGGGATACGGTGGCTACACCTTC	CASSSQGYGGYTF	once	TRBJ1-2	NA	TRBV7-9
TGTGCCAGCAGCTCATCGGGAAACACTGAAGCTTTCTTT	CASSSSGNTEAFF	once	TRBJ1-1	NA	TRBV7-3
TGCGCCAGCAGTGAGGGAGGCGAAAAACTGTTTTTT	CASSEGGEKLFF	NA	TRBJ1-4	NA	TRBV10-1
TGTGCCAGCAGCCAAGGCGGACAGGGACATTCACCCCTCCACTTT	CASSQGGQGHSPLHF	NA	TRBJ1-6	TRBD1	TRBV3-1/TRBV3-2
TGTGCCAGCAGCAGAACTAGCGCGAGCTCCTACAATGAGCAGTTCTTC	CASSRTSASSYNEQFF	NA	TRBJ2-1	TRBD2	TRBV7-9
TGTGCCAGCTCACCACCGCCGCCTAGCTGGGGTAACTATGGCTACACCTTC	CASSPPPPSWGNYGYTF	NA	TRBJ1-2	NA	TRBV18
TGTGCCAGCACGGGACTATTTATCACAGATACGCAGTATTTT	CASTGLFITDTQYF	NA	TRBJ2-3	TRBD2	TRBV2
TGTGCCAGCAGCCCCCCTGTTGCCCCAACTAATGAAAAACTGTTTTTT	CASSPPVAPTNEKLFF	NA	TRBJ1-4	NA	TRBV5-6
TGCAGCGTTGATCTGACAGGGGGCTATGGCTACACCTTC	CSVDLTGGYGYTF	once	TRBJ1-2	TRBD1	TRBV29-1
TGTGCCAGCAGCCAAGACCCCTGGGGATATAGCAATCAGCCCCAGCATTTT	CASSQDPWGYSNQPQHF	NA	TRBJ1-5	NA	TRBV3-1/TRBV3-2
TGCGCCAGCAGTGACCCGGACGAGCAGTACTTC	CASSDPDEQYF	NA	TRBJ2-7	NA	TRBV10-2